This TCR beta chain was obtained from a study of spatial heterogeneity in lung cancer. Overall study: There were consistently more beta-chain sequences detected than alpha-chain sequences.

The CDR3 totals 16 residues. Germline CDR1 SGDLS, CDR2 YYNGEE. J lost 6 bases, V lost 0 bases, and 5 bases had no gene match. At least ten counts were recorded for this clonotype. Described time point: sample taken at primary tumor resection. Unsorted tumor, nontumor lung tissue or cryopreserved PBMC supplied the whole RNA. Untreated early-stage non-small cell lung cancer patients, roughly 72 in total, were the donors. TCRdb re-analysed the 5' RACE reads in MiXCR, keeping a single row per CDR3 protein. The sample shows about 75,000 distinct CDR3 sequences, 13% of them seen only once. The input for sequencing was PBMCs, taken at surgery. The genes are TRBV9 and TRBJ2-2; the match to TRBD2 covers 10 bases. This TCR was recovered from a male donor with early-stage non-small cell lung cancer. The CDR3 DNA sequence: TGTGCCAGCAGCGTAGAGCAAGCGGGAGGGCCCGGGGAGCTGTTTTTT. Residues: CASSVEQAGGPGELFF.